This T cell receptor beta chain was found in a study of T cell responses to AZD1222 COVID-19 vaccine. Libraries were prepared by immunoSEQ multiplex PCR; TCRdb keeps only in-frame clonotypes and omits some of them. Of about 180,000 clones listed, 85% to 95% are singletons. This CDR3 contains 15 residues. Trimming took 0 bases from V and 0 from J, leaving 6 bases between them. Germline lookup yields CDR1 LNHDA and CDR2 SQIVND (reference sequence). The sequenced sample was peripheral blood, obtained on day 0 of AZD1222 vaccination. This chain connects TRBV19 to TRBJ2-1, with D unclear. The clonotype comes from an adult in good health. In DNA, the CDR3 is TGTGCCAGTAGTATAGACAGATTCTCCTACAATGAGCAGTTCTTC. Translation: CASSIDRFSYNEQFF.